These 30 T cell receptor beta chains came from one sample sequenced in a study of immune evolution from preneoplasia to lung adenocarcinoma. Some clones are missing from TCRdb's copy, which holds only in-frame ones; the method was immunoSEQ multiplex PCR. Here the sample spans 27,000 or so clones, roughly 74% being singletons. Sequencing input: FFPE invasive lung adenocarcinoma tissue. The receptors shown here come from a person aged 55 to 70 with invasive lung adenocarcinoma. Some clones in this sample may be carry-over from other donors' samples.

The chain joins TRBV18 to TRBJ2-1; 7 bases map to TRBD2. V lost 2 bases, J lost 5 bases, and 9 bases stayed unmatched. This CDR3 is built from 16 residues. Germline lookup yields CDR1 KGHSH and CDR2 LQKENI. In DNA form, the CDR3 reads TGTGCCAGCTCACCAGACGTTGCGGGAGCTCACAATGAGCAGTTCTTC. This encodes CASSPDVAGAHNEQFF.

The chain joins TRBV12-5 to TRBJ2-5; D unclear. V lost 3 bases and J 5 bases, leaving 4 bases between the germline ends. The CDR3 sequence is 11 residues long. Germline assignment: CDR1 LGHNT and CDR2 FRNRAP. The CDR3 protein is CASGFGETQYF. The CDR3 DNA is TGTGCTAGTGGTTTTGGGGAGACCCAGTACTTC.

The chain is built from TRBV7-1 and TRBJ2-7, with D tentatively TRBD1 or TRBD2 (5 bases each). TRBV7-1 falls under the ORF class, with uncertain function. The V end was cut by 4 bases, the J end by 0 bases, with 16 bases between. This CDR3 comprises 16 residues. This CDR3 reads CASSLSVGTASYEQYF. The CDR3 DNA reads TGTGCCAGCAGCTTAAGTGTGGGGACGGCCTCCTACGAGCAGTACTTC.

This clone was counted once. The chain links TRBV5-6 to TRBJ2-5; tentatively, D is TRBD2 (6 bases). Germline loops: CDR1 SGHDT, CDR2 YYEEEE. CDR3 length: 15 amino acids. V lost 1 base, J lost 4 bases, and 14 bases lay in between. CDR3 in amino acids: CASSLRLLGGETQYF. In nucleotides, the CDR3 is TGTGCCAGCAGCTTGAGACTCCTCGGGGGAGAGACCCAGTACTTC. Full variable domain (outside the CDR3, taken from reference TRBV5-6 and TRBJ2-5): DAGVTQSPTHLIKTRGQQVTLRCSPKSGHDTVSWYQQALGQGPQFIFQYYEEEERQRGNFPDRFSGHQFPNYSSELNVNALLLGDSALYLCASSLRLLGGETQYFGPGTRLLVL.

The rearrangement links TRBV7-9 to TRBJ2-1; D gene unclear. Germline V gene lookup returns CDR1 SEHNR and CDR2 FQNEAQ (reference sequence). With 5 bases removed from V and 7 bases from J, the gap between germline ends came to 9 bases. The CDR3 consists of 12 residues. CDR3 residues: CASSAELNEQFF. The CDR3 DNA reads TGTGCCAGCAGCGCAGAGTTGAATGAGCAGTTCTTC.

By proportion, this clone is medium-sized. The chain joins TRBV19 to TRBJ1-2; D uncertain. Germline-derived CDR1 and CDR2 are LNHDA and SQIVND (reference sequence). V was shortened by 4 bases and J by 4 bases, with 10 bases between the two germline ends. The CDR3 is made up of 13 amino acids. This CDR3 reads CASSRVDLYGYTF. The CDR3 DNA sequence: TGTGCCAGTAGTAGAGTGGATCTCTATGGCTACACCTTC.

The V call is TRBV5-5, the J call TRBJ2-6; possibly TRBD1 for D (5 bases). Looked up from germline, CDR1 is SGHKS and CDR2 is YYEKEE (reference sequence). Trimming cost V 4 bases and J 1 base, with 12 bases left between them. The CDR3 is made up of 16 amino acids. The CDR3 is CASSRFGQSGANVLTF. The CDR3 DNA sequence: TGTGCCAGCAGCCGATTCGGACAATCTGGGGCCAACGTCCTGACTTTC. The full variable domain, rest sourced from reference TRBV5-5 and TRBJ2-6, is DAGVTQSPTHLIKTRGQQVTLRCSPISGHKSVSWYQQVLGQGPQFIFQYYEKEERGRGNFPDRFSARQFPNYSSELNVNALLLGDSALYLCASSRFGQSGANVLTFGAGSRLTVL.

CDR3 sequence reads: CASSLTRDSQALEQYF. CDR3 in DNA: TGTGCCAGCAGCTTAACCCGGGACTCTCAAGCCCTCGAGCAGTACTTC. This sequence joins TRBV7-8 and TRBJ2-7; perhaps TRBD2 as D (6 bases). V was trimmed by 2 bases and J by 6 bases, leaving 20 bases between them. CDR1 is SGHVS, CDR2 FQNEAQ, per germline. CDR3 size: 16 residues. The entire variable domain, with the rest obtained from reference TRBV7-8 and TRBJ2-7, is as follows: GAGVSQSPRYKVAKRGQDVALRCDPISGHVSLFWYQQALGQGPEFLTYFQNEAQLDKSGLPSDRFFAERPEGSVSTLKIQRTQQEDSAVYLCASSLTRDSQALEQYFGPGTRLTVT.

The chain joins TRBV29-1 to TRBJ2-7; 9 nucleotides agree with TRBD2. Trimming took 3 bases from V and 6 from J; bases not matched to a gene: 12. Germline assignment: CDR1 SQVTM and CDR2 ANQGSEA. The CDR3 totals 15 residues. CDR3 residues: CSVEQGRGRGAEQYF. CDR3 DNA sequence: TGCAGCGTTGAGCAGGGGCGCGGGAGGGGGGCCGAGCAGTACTTC.

V usage is TRBV5-6 and J usage is TRBJ2-1; 7 nucleotides line up with TRBD2. Germline assignment: CDR1 SGHDT and CDR2 YYEEEE. The CDR3 covers 15 residues. The trim removed 2 bases at V and 6 bases at J, leaving 8 bases unmatched. The CDR3 spells CASSLLAPPANEQFF. For the CDR3, the DNA is TGTGCCAGCAGCTTACTAGCGCCCCCCGCCAATGAGCAGTTCTTC.

The V gene is TRBV7-2, the J gene TRBJ2-3; D remains ambiguous. The V and J ends lost 2 bases and 3 bases respectively, with 6 bases between them. Germline lookup yields CDR1 SGHTA and CDR2 FQGNSA. The CDR3 consists of 13 residues. In DNA form, the CDR3 reads TGTGCCAGCAGCTTAAGCAGGACAGATACGCAGTATTTT. This codes for CASSLSRTDTQYF.

The rearrangement joins TRBV27 to TRBJ2-7, with D hard to call. The CDR3 loop spans 12 amino acids. V was cut by 6 bases and J by 5 bases, with 11 bases left in between. Germline lookup yields CDR1 MNHEY and CDR2 SMNVEV (reference sequence). The CDR3 DNA reads TGTGCCAGCAGGGGGTCGCCGGACGAGCAGTACTTC. Translated: CASRGSPDEQYF.

This clone was picked up a small number of times. The J gene is TRBJ2-5, the V gene TRBV5-1; D possibly matches TRBD1 or TRBD2 (5 bases each). Trimming shortened V by 2 bases and J by 2 bases, and 16 bases separated the two germline ends. The CDR3 is made up of 16 amino acids. The germline V gene encodes CDR1 SGHRS and CDR2 YFSETQ. As DNA, the CDR3 is TGCGCCAGCAGCTTCGGGGCAGCGATAGGACAAGAGACCCAGTACTTC. This codes for CASSFGAAIGQETQYF.

On this clone: This sample includes further DNA sequences coding for the same CDR3. V and J are TRBV15 and TRBJ2-7; D is unresolved. The CDR3 runs to 11 residues. V was trimmed by 1 base and J by 3 bases, leaving 1 base between them. Germline CDR1 is LNHNV and CDR2 is YYDKDF (reference sequence). CDR3 DNA sequence: TGTGCCACCAGCAGAGGCTACGAGCAGTACTTC. Encoded protein: CATSRGYEQYF.

V is TRBV28 and J is TRBJ1-5, with a possible D match to TRBD1 (6 bases). The CDR3 is made up of 14 amino acids. The germline V gene has CDR1 MDHEN and CDR2 SYDVKM. V lost 6 bases to trimming and J lost 3 bases, with 12 bases between them. CDR3 sequence: CASSLDRSNQPQHF. The CDR3 bases are TGTGCCAGCAGCCTCGACAGGTCCAATCAGCCCCAGCATTTT. The full variable domain, its missing parts supplied by reference TRBV28 and TRBJ1-5, is DVKVTQSSRYLVKRTGEKVFLECVQDMDHENMFWYRQDPGLGLRLIYFSYDVKMKEKGDIPEGYSVSREKKERFSLILESASTNQTSMYLCASSLDRSNQPQHFGDGTRLSIL.

This clone showed up just a few times. This chain links TRBV12-2 with TRBJ2-1; TRBD2 is the table's D call and was not checked against the DNA. TRBV12-2 is tagged as a pseudogene. This CDR3 is 17 amino acids long. DNA of the CDR3: TGTGCAAGTCGCTTAGGTAATCGGGGCGGGAGAGGGAATGAGCAGTTCTTC. It specifies CASRLGNRGGRGNEQFF.

The gene calls are TRBV7-9 and TRBJ2-7, with 8 positions matching TRBD1. Trimming at V came to 6 bases and at J to 0 bases, leaving 4 bases not matched to a gene. Germline V CDR1 and CDR2: SEHNR, FQNEAQ (reference sequence). This CDR3 comprises 14 residues. CDR3 in DNA: TGTGCCAGCAGACCTGACAGGGGCTCCTACGAGCAGTACTTC. Translated: CASRPDRGSYEQYF.

There are a few counts of this clone. The J gene is TRBJ1-5, the V gene TRBV19; D possibly corresponds to TRBD1 (5 bases). This CDR3 is 16 amino acids long. Germline V gene lookup returns CDR1 LNHDA and CDR2 SQIVND (reference sequence). V was cut by 0 bases and J by 4 bases, with 13 bases left in between. In DNA form, the CDR3 reads TGTGCCAGTAGTATAGATCCAGGGCACACAAATCAGCCCCAGCATTTT. Its protein product is CASSIDPGHTNQPQHF.

The chain employs TRBV18 and TRBJ1-5; D call uncertain. The germline V and J ends were trimmed by 3 bases and 9 bases, with 12 bases remaining between them. Per the germline V gene, CDR1 is KGHSH and CDR2 is LQKENI. The CDR3 runs to 13 residues. CDR3 sequence: CASSPRTRSPQHF. The CDR3, as DNA: TGTGCCAGCTCACCTAGGACCCGCTCGCCCCAGCATTTT.

The V and J genes are TRBV7-9 and TRBJ2-7; 8 nucleotides agree with TRBD1. CDR1 and CDR2 from the germline V gene are SEHNR and FQNEAQ (reference sequence). The CDR3 consists of 14 residues. V was pared by 8 bases and J by 5 bases, with 11 bases of the junction left unmatched. The chain's CDR3 is CASGLDRDGHEQYF. CDR3 sequence (DNA): TGTGCCAGCGGCCTGGACAGGGACGGACACGAGCAGTACTTC.

The chain uses TRBV28 and TRBJ2-5; 13 bases agree with TRBD2. CDR1 MDHEN and CDR2 SYDVKM come from the germline V gene. V was clipped by 5 bases and J by 1 base; unmatched bases: 10. CDR3 size: 18 residues. This chain's CDR3 is CASSPGRGLAGLQETQYF. The CDR3 DNA follows: TGTGCCAGCAGTCCGGGTAGGGGACTAGCGGGACTCCAAGAGACCCAGTACTTC.

The chain recombines TRBV28 with TRBJ2-1; 9 nucleotides match TRBD2. In germline, CDR1 is MDHEN, CDR2 SYDVKM. V lost 6 bases to trimming and J lost 1 base; unmatched junction nucleotides: 4. CDR3 length equals 15 residues. The CDR3 nucleotides are TGTGCCAGCAGCGTAGCGGGAGATTCCTACAATGAGCAGTTCTTC. Protein product: CASSVAGDSYNEQFF.

The V call is TRBV6-6, the J call TRBJ1-1; 8 positions agree with TRBD1. V gave up 2 bases and J gave up 3 bases; unmatched junction bases: 2. Germline assignment: CDR1 MNHNY and CDR2 SVGAGI (reference sequence). This CDR3 has 14 amino acids. The CDR3 DNA reads as TGTGCCAGCAGTTACCAGGGGGCGGACACTGAAGCTTTCTTT. Translation gives CASSYQGADTEAFF.

The sample holds a few counts of this clone. The chain carries TRBV11-2 and TRBJ2-1, with 9 bases that match TRBD2. The CDR3 length is 15 residues. V lost 4 bases and J lost 9; bases outside the gene matches: 10. Germline-derived CDR1 and CDR2 are SGHAT and FQNNGV. This CDR3 is CASSSGTSMGSEQFF. For the CDR3, the DNA is TGTGCCAGCAGCTCTGGGACTAGCATGGGCTCTGAGCAGTTCTTC.

This chain links TRBV30 with TRBJ1-5; D is possibly TRBD1 (5 bases). Between the trimmed V and J ends, which lost 3 bases and 2 bases, there was a span of 11 bases. This CDR3 is built from 14 residues. Germline CDR1 GTSNPN, CDR2 SVGIG (reference sequence). CDR3 DNA sequence: TGTGCCTGGAGGGCCCCGGGGGGCAATCAGCCCCAGCATTTT. Translated: CAWRAPGGNQPQHF.

In its sample, this clone was seen a few times. The chain recombines TRBV28 with TRBJ1-5; D is unresolved. The CDR3 consists of 14 residues. The germline gives CDR1 MDHEN, CDR2 SYDVKM. Between the trimmed V and J ends, which lost 6 bases and 2 bases, there was a span of 11 bases. CDR3 in amino acids: CASRLTGGNQPQHF. The CDR3 DNA is TGTGCCAGCAGGCTGACCGGTGGCAATCAGCCCCAGCATTTT. The variable domain in full, completed from reference TRBV28 and TRBJ1-5, reads DVKVTQSSRYLVKRTGEKVFLECVQDMDHENMFWYRQDPGLGLRLIYFSYDVKMKEKGDIPEGYSVSREKKERFSLILESASTNQTSMYLCASRLTGGNQPQHFGDGTRLSIL.

This clone has more than one count but fewer than ten. This rearrangement joins TRBV6-5 to TRBJ2-7; TRBD2 aligns across 13 bases. The germline V gene encodes CDR1 MNHEY and CDR2 SVGAGI. The V and J ends lost 7 bases and 7 bases, in that order; junction bases with no gene match: 10. The CDR3 has 15 amino acids. Written as DNA, the CDR3 is TGTGCCAGCATCTCTAAACCGGGACTAGCGGGAGAGCAGTACTTC. This gives the protein CASISKPGLAGEQYF.

The rearrangement links TRBV7-8 to TRBJ2-1; D not certain. V lost 5 bases to trimming and J lost 0 bases, with 14 bases between them. The germline V gene has CDR1 SGHVS and CDR2 FQNEAQ. The CDR3 totals 16 residues. CDR3 coding DNA: TGTGCCAGCAGCCCGACGGGTTTGAGCTCCTACAATGAGCAGTTCTTC. Amino acid sequence: CASSPTGLSSYNEQFF.

V usage is TRBV18 and J usage is TRBJ1-1; D gene ambiguous. The germline V gene has CDR1 KGHSH and CDR2 LQKENI. CDR3 length equals 13 residues. V was pared by 2 bases and J by 7 bases, with 11 bases between. The CDR3 region has the DNA TGTGCCAGCTCACCAAACCCGTCCAGTGAAGCTTTCTTT. Translation gives CASSPNPSSEAFF.

This clone appeared a few times. The CDR3 protein is CASSPVGAGTYGNTIYF. CDR3 DNA sequence: TGTGCCAGCAGTCCCGTGGGGGCCGGGACGTACGGAAACACCATATATTTT. The genes are TRBV28 and TRBJ1-3; weak D call: TRBD1 (6 bases). The CDR3 extends over 17 amino acids. V lost 5 bases and J 4 bases, leaving 21 bases between the germline ends. CDR1 and CDR2 (germline): MDHEN, SYDVKM.